This T cell receptor beta chain was found in a study of control samples from healthy donors and cancer patients. Clones were read by immunoSEQ multiplex PCR, and TCRdb kept only the in-frame ones, dropping some. The data show around 160,000 clones, approximately 93% seen once. The source is a man between 18 and 35 years old in good health. The sequenced material came from blood.

In DNA form, the CDR3 reads TGTGCCAGTAGTATGGACAGCCGCACCGGGGAGCTGTTTTTT. Translation gives CASSMDSRTGELFF. The chain uses TRBV19 and TRBJ2-2, with D possibly TRBD1 on 6 matching bases. The germline gives CDR1 LNHDA, CDR2 SQIVND (reference sequence). CDR3 length: 14 residues. The V gene lost 3 bases and the J gene lost 4 bases, with 9 bases spanning the gap.